One and the same sample provided the 9 T cell receptor beta chains below, sequenced in a study of blood T cell repertoires in COVID-19. Sequencing used immunoSEQ multiplex PCR; TCRdb keeps in-frame clones, though not all of them. There are about 71,000 clones in the sample; around 84% occur only once, and 6.9% lies in the top ten. The sequencing input was peripheral blood. The receptor set was obtained from a man over 45 with active COVID-19.

The chain joins TRBV6-5 to TRBJ1-4; 8 positions match TRBD1. Germline V gives CDR1 MNHEY, CDR2 SVGAGI. The CDR3 has 16 residues. V lost 0 bases and J lost 8; bases outside the gene matches: 8. DNA for the CDR3: TGTGCCAGCAGTTACTCGGGTCAGGGGGCAGGGGAAAAACTGTTTTTT. Translated, it gives CASSYSGQGAGEKLFF.

The CDR3 is CASSLGQGGQPQHF. Here the CDR3 DNA reads TGCGCCAGCAGCTTAGGACAGGGAGGTCAGCCCCAGCATTTT. J is TRBJ1-5 and V is TRBV5-1, with 8 bases aligning to TRBD1. CDR1 and CDR2 (germline): SGHRS, YFSETQ. This CDR3 is 14 amino acids long. The trim removed 2 bases at V and 6 bases at J, leaving 4 bases unmatched.

The rearrangement uses TRBV18 and TRBJ1-2; a weak D match, TRBD1 (6 bases). Germline V gene sequence: CDR1 KGHSH, CDR2 LQKENI. This CDR3 contains 16 residues. Trimming removed 3 bases at V and 5 bases at J, with 19 bases between. This CDR3 reads CASSPFGQTTSYGYTF. For the CDR3, the DNA is TGTGCCAGCTCACCTTTTGGACAGACGACATCATATGGCTACACCTTC.

The rearrangement links TRBV27 to TRBJ2-3; possible D gene TRBD2, 6 bases. CDR3 length equals 13 residues. The V end was cut by 6 bases, the J end by 1 base, with 8 bases between. Germline values: CDR1 MNHEY, CDR2 SMNVEV (reference sequence). CDR3 sequence (DNA): TGTGCCAGCAGGGCTAGCGGCACAGATACGCAGTATTTT. This encodes CASRASGTDTQYF.

The chain joins TRBV28 to TRBJ2-1, with TRBD2 identical over 9 bases. This CDR3 region has 17 residues. Per germline, CDR1 MDHEN and CDR2 SYDVKM. The V gene end was trimmed by 5 bases and the J gene end by 4 bases; junction bases not matched to a gene: 12. CDR3 bases: TGTGCCAGCAGTAACGTCTGGCGGGGGGGCCTGTACAATGAGCAGTTCTTC. Residues: CASSNVWRGGLYNEQFF.

The chain is built from TRBV6-4 and TRBJ2-4; perhaps TRBD2 as D (6 bases). V was clipped by 6 bases and J by 0 bases, with 12 bases between them. The germline gives CDR1 MRHNA, CDR2 SNTAGT. The CDR3 consists of 15 residues. The DNA of the CDR3 is TGTGCCAGCAGGGAGGGGTGTTTAGCCAAAAACATTCAGTACTTC. The encoded protein is CASREGCLAKNIQYF.

The chain joins TRBV5-6 to TRBJ2-5; 10 bases are a match to TRBD2. The V and J ends lost 3 bases and 9 bases, in that order; junction bases with no gene match: 14. The V gene's germline CDR1 is SGHDT and CDR2 YYEEEE. This CDR3 has 16 amino acids. The CDR3: CASSSPTVAGGQAQYF. The CDR3 coding sequence is TGTGCCAGCAGCTCCCCCACGGTAGCGGGGGGCCAGGCCCAGTACTTC.

The V gene is TRBV5-6, the J gene TRBJ2-1, with 8 positions matching TRBD2. Germline V gives CDR1 SGHDT, CDR2 YYEEEE. The CDR3 totals 15 residues. Trimming at V came to 3 bases and at J to 3 bases, leaving 5 bases not matched to a gene. The CDR3: CASSYTSGLYNEQFF. The CDR3 nucleotides read TGTGCCAGCAGCTATACTAGCGGACTCTACAATGAGCAGTTCTTC. Looking up the rest from reference TRBV5-6 and TRBJ2-1 gives the full variable domain: DAGVTQSPTHLIKTRGQQVTLRCSPKSGHDTVSWYQQALGQGPQFIFQYYEEEERQRGNFPDRFSGHQFPNYSSELNVNALLLGDSALYLCASSYTSGLYNEQFFGPGTRLTVL.

This chain joins TRBV21-1 and TRBJ2-3; the D call TRBD1 from the table was never checked on the DNA. TRBV21-1 is deemed a pseudogene. The length of the CDR3 is 16 residues. CDR3 sequence reads: CASSPTGGLSTDTQYF. The CDR3, as DNA: TGTGCCAGCAGCCCCACAGGGGGCCTAAGCACAGATACGCAGTATTTT.